Below, 23 T cell receptor beta chains from the same sample are listed, as sequenced in a study of blood T cells in healthy people across ages. A sample-barcoded 5' primer and a J-beta primer mix were used in a second PCR of roughly 6 to 11 cycles. A single record per CDR3 protein comes from TCRdb applying MiXCR to the 5' RACE reads. The table records a few hundred thousand distinct CDR3 sequences, 27% of them present only once. Sequenced material: blood. These receptors all come from an older woman in good health.

As for this clonotype: A much larger clone is a single base away; this may be a read error. The J gene is TRBJ2-5, the V gene TRBV29-1, with 7 bases matching TRBD2. The CDR3 totals 14 residues. Germline CDR1 SQVTM, CDR2 ANQGSEA. CDR3 residues: CNVNGRATYETQYF. The CDR3 region has the DNA TGCAACGTTAATGGGAGGGCCACGTATGAGACCCAGTACTTC.

The sample holds a few counts of this clonotype. This sequence joins TRBV7-2 and TRBJ2-7, with 8 bases lining up with TRBD2. Per the germline V gene, CDR1 is SGHTA and CDR2 is FQGNSA. V was clipped by 7 bases and J by 4 bases; unmatched bases: 18. The CDR3 runs 17 residues. The CDR3 loop is CASTLGTGGRRSYEQYF. CDR3 in DNA: TGTGCCAGCACTCTGGGGACGGGCGGGAGGCGGTCGTACGAGCAGTACTTC.

The rearrangement joins TRBV4-1 to TRBJ1-1; no definite D call. Per the germline V gene, CDR1 is MGHRA and CDR2 is YSYEKL. The V gene lost 1 base and the J gene lost 7 bases, with 10 bases spanning the gap. The CDR3 covers 13 residues. CDR3 nucleotides: TGCGCCAGCAGCCAAGGGGTGGAAGGTGAAGCTTTCTTT. As protein: CASSQGVEGEAFF.

This chain joins TRBV6-5 and TRBJ1-4; no clear D gene. Trimming cost V 8 bases and J 0 bases, with 10 bases left between them. This CDR3 region has 14 residues. CDR1 and CDR2 from the germline V gene are MNHEY and SVGAGI. CDR3 sequence: CASRFDSTNEKLFF. Here the CDR3 DNA reads TGTGCCAGCCGATTCGACTCAACTAATGAAAAACTGTTTTTT.

This clonotype was detected a few times. V gene TRBV20-1 combines with J gene TRBJ2-3; unclear D gene. Germline V gene data show CDR1 as DFQATT and CDR2 as SNEGSKA (reference sequence). CDR3 length equals 14 residues. Trimming left V 1 base short and J 0 bases short, with 8 bases between. CDR3 sequence: CSARGGGSTDTQYF. DNA of the CDR3: TGCAGTGCTAGAGGCGGCGGAAGCACAGATACGCAGTATTTT.

The chain carries TRBV3-1 and TRBJ1-2; D unresolved. V was trimmed by 0 bases and J by 4 bases, leaving 12 bases between them. Germline loops: CDR1 LGHDT, CDR2 YNNKEL (reference sequence). This CDR3 has 15 residues. In nucleotides, the CDR3 is TGTGCCAGCAGCCAAGACTCGGCTGGACGCTATGGCTACACCTTC. This translates into CASSQDSAGRYGYTF.

The V and J genes are TRBV7-9 and TRBJ2-5; TRBD1 matches 7 bases. The V gene's germline CDR1 is SEHNR and CDR2 FQNEAQ (reference sequence). The CDR3 sequence is 15 residues long. V shed 1 base, J shed 14 bases, and the junction held 16 bases outside the gene matches. The CDR3 DNA is TGTGCCAGCAGCTTAGAGGGTGGCGAGAGACAGGGTTCCTACTTC. Its translation is CASSLEGGERQGSYF.

This clonotype has a count of ten or more. The chain is built from TRBV29-1 and TRBJ2-5; D unresolved. The DNA end is a closer match to TRBJ2-7, so the J assignment may be wrong. The germline gives CDR1 SQVTM, CDR2 ANQGSEA. The CDR3 is 12 residues long. This CDR3 is CSVQSAAYEQYF. The CDR3 DNA sequence: TGCAGCGTTCAGTCTGCGGCATACGAGCAGTACTTC.

This clonotype turned up a few times. The chain uses TRBV27 and TRBJ1-5, with unresolved D. The CDR3 is 14 residues long. CDR1 and CDR2 from the germline V gene are MNHEY and SMNVEV (reference sequence). The V end was cut by 3 bases, the J end by 7 bases, with 13 bases between. The CDR3 DNA is TGTGCCAGCAGTTTCTATGGCCTGGGGCAGCCCCAGCATTTT. Its translation: CASSFYGLGQPQHF.

This clonotype was seen a few times. An end of the junction does not agree with germline; a read error may underlie this. In nucleotides, the CDR3 is TGTGCTAGCAGCAAGGACAGGGCGGGAGAGACCCAGTACTTC. Protein sequence: CASSKDRAGETQYF. This rearrangement joins TRBV7-7 to TRBJ2-5, with 8 positions matching TRBD1. The CDR3 sequence is 14 residues long. Germline V lookup: CDR1 SSHAT, CDR2 FNYEAQ (reference sequence). Full variable domain (outside the CDR3, taken from reference TRBV7-7 and TRBJ2-5): GAGVSQSPRYKVTKRGQDVTLRCDPISSHATLYWYQQALGQGPEFLTYFNYEAQPDKSGLPSDRFSAERPEGSISTLTIQRTEQRDSAMYRCASSKDRAGETQYFGPGTRLLVL.

This clonotype was observed at least ten times. This sequence joins TRBV12-3 or TRBV12-4 and TRBJ2-5; D gene unclear. TRBJ2-7 matches the DNA end more closely, so the J call is doubtful. This CDR3 is 13 amino acids long. CDR3 protein: CASSQGQSYEQYF. As DNA, the CDR3 is TGTGCCAGCAGTCAAGGGCAGTCCTACGAGCAGTACTTC.

The chain employs TRBV12-3 or TRBV12-4 and TRBJ2-3; 8 bases fit TRBD2. The CDR3 extends over 14 amino acids. V trimming: 7 bases; J trimming: 4 bases; junction bases outside the gene matches: 7. CDR3 residues: CASTSSGSADTQYF. In DNA form, the CDR3 reads TGTGCCAGCACTAGCAGCGGGAGCGCAGATACGCAGTATTTT.

The chain recombines TRBV6-6 with TRBJ1-2; possible D gene TRBD1, 6 bases. The CDR3 spans 14 residues. From germline, CDR1 is MNHNY and CDR2 SVGAGI (reference sequence). V was clipped by 6 bases and J by 1 base, with 12 bases between them. This CDR3 reads CASRKEGGNYGYTF. The CDR3 DNA reads TGTGCCAGCAGGAAGGAGGGGGGTAACTATGGCTACACCTTC.

This clonotype was counted between two and nine times. The chain joins TRBV28 to TRBJ2-7, with 13 bases identical to TRBD2. V gave up 7 bases and J gave up 3 bases; unmatched junction bases: 6. The CDR3 consists of 15 residues. Germline V gene data show CDR1 as MDHEN and CDR2 as SYDVKM. Here the CDR3 reads CASTLGLAGYYEQYF. CDR3 DNA sequence: TGTGCCAGCACCTTGGGACTAGCGGGATACTACGAGCAGTACTTC.

This clonotype showed up just a few times. The genes are TRBV4-2 and TRBJ1-3, with D possibly being TRBD1 (5 bases). The germline V and J ends were trimmed by 1 base and 0 bases, with 7 bases remaining between them. Germline V gene data show CDR1 as LGHNA and CDR2 as YNFKEQ. The CDR3 totals 15 residues. The CDR3 bases are TGTGCCAGCAGCCAAGTGGGGGGCTCTGGAAACACCATATATTTT. This sequence encodes CASSQVGGSGNTIYF.

The table lists this clonotype with a few counts. The V gene is TRBV20-1, the J gene TRBJ2-7; 9 nucleotides line up with TRBD1. The CDR3 covers 13 residues. Per the germline V gene, CDR1 is DFQATT and CDR2 is SNEGSKA (reference sequence). V trimming: 5 bases; J trimming: 5 bases; junction bases outside the gene matches: 7. In DNA, the CDR3 is TGCAGTGCTGAGCCGGACAGGGGCGACGAGCAGTACTTC. As protein: CSAEPDRGDEQYF.

This clonotype was counted between two and nine times. This chain connects TRBV15 to TRBJ2-2; no clear D. The V and J ends lost 0 bases and 1 base respectively, with 6 bases between them. The germline CDR1 and CDR2 sequences are LNHNV and YYDKDF (reference sequence). This CDR3 spans 15 amino acids. CDR3 in amino acids: CATSRDTLNTGELFF. The CDR3 DNA is TGTGCCACCAGCAGAGATACGTTGAACACCGGGGAGCTGTTTTTT. Full variable domain (missing parts from reference TRBV15 and TRBJ2-2): DAMVIQNPRYQVTQFGKPVTLSCSQTLNHNVMYWYQQKSSQAPKLLFHYYDKDFNNEADTPDNFQSRRPNTSFCFLDIRSPGLGDTAMYLCATSRDTLNTGELFFGEGSRLTVL.

This clonotype showed up just a few times. This rearrangement joins TRBV12-3 or TRBV12-4 to TRBJ2-1; TRBD1 might be the D (5 bases). The CDR3 sequence is 12 residues long. The V end was cut by 4 bases, the J end by 7 bases, with 8 bases between. CDR3 sequence: CASSSRDNEQFF. The CDR3 nucleotides read TGTGCCAGCAGTTCCAGGGATAATGAGCAGTTCTTC.

The chain recombines TRBV28 with TRBJ2-4, with 8 bases matching TRBD2. Germline trimming cut 6 bases from V and 9 bases from J; bases unmatched to any gene: 16. From germline, CDR1 is MDHEN and CDR2 SYDVKM. There are 16 residues in the CDR3. CDR3 sequence reads: CASRGRRSGSPSIQYF. CDR3 bases: TGTGCCAGCAGAGGACGGCGAAGCGGGAGCCCCAGCATTCAGTACTTC.

The rearrangement links TRBV12-3 or TRBV12-4 to TRBJ1-6, with unresolved D. CDR3 length: 14 residues. The V gene lost 3 bases and the J gene lost 7 bases, with 10 bases spanning the gap. Here the CDR3 reads CASSFRVLNSPLHF. For the CDR3, the DNA is TGTGCCAGCAGTTTCCGGGTCTTGAATTCACCCCTCCACTTT.

The chain links TRBV7-9 to TRBJ1-6, with a possible D match to TRBD1 (5 bases). Germline lookup yields CDR1 SEHNR and CDR2 FQNEAQ (reference sequence). This CDR3 contains 16 residues. V lost 0 bases, J lost 6 bases, and 12 bases lay in between. CDR3 loop: CASSLARWDRNSPLHF. The CDR3, as DNA: TGTGCCAGCAGCTTAGCGCGGTGGGACCGTAATTCACCCCTCCACTTT.

This clonotype was seen many times. The V and J genes are TRBV12-3 or TRBV12-4 and TRBJ1-6; unclear D gene. The CDR3 contains 13 residues. V lost 3 bases and J 12 bases, leaving 12 bases between the germline ends. The DNA for the CDR3 is TGTGCCAGCAGTTTTAACGGCCGGAGACCCCTCCACTTT. Protein sequence: CASSFNGRRPLHF.

This clonotype was observed a handful of times. The V call is TRBV3-1, the J call TRBJ2-2; D gene unclear. The CDR3 contains 12 residues. The germline V gene encodes CDR1 LGHDT and CDR2 YNNKEL (reference sequence). Trimming took off 4 bases at V and 8 bases at J, with 8 bases between the two ends. CDR3 coding DNA: TGTGCCAGCAGCCGGGCGCTTGGGGAGCTGTTTTTT. Amino acids: CASSRALGELFF.